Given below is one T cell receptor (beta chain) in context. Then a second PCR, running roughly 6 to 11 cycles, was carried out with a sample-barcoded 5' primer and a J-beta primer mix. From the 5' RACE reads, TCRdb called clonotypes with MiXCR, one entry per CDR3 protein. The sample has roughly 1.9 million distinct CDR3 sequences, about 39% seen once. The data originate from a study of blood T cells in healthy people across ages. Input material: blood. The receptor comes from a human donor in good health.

CDR3 loop: CASTLGRTNEKLFF. The DNA for the CDR3 is TGTGCCAGCACCCTGGGACGGACGAATGAAAAACTGTTTTTT. The chain employs TRBV5-5 and TRBJ1-4; possible D gene TRBD1, 5 bases. Germline CDR1 SGHKS, CDR2 YYEKEE (reference sequence). With 6 bases removed from V and 5 bases from J, the gap between germline ends came to 14 bases. This CDR3 contains 14 residues. The variable domain in full, with the rest retrieved from reference TRBV5-5 and TRBJ1-4, is DAGVTQSPTHLIKTRGQQVTLRCSPISGHKSVSWYQQVLGQGPQFIFQYYEKEERGRGNFPDRFSARQFPNYSSELNVNALLLGDSALYLCASTLGRTNEKLFFGSGTQLSVL.